The sequence of this T cell receptor (beta chain) was determined in a study of T cell repertoires in cytomegalovirus infection (dated by TCRdb to 2018 to 2020). About the investigation overall: Peptide stimulations targeted recently identified HLA-C-restricted CMV epitopes, whose presentation resists viral immunomodulation, together with well-studied HLA-B-restricted epitopes. Because public TCR beta signatures pointed to carriage of CMV infection together with the matching HLA type, the HLA type of each donor mattered for the analysis.

Reading the label with the study, this specimen's treatment or condition is: in vitro stimulation with specific CMV peptide epitopes to enrich CMV-specific T cells. TCRdb shows the sequencer as Illumina HiSeq 1500. The public reads were run again by TCRdb, first through fastp at Q25 and then through MiXCR, and only productive beta chains were kept. Each entry is one CDR3 protein sequence, shown with its most common DNA and genes. Counted in this sample were hundreds of thousands of distinct CDR3 sequences; about 29% of them appeared once. 20% of the sample is in the top ten clones. From a lookup of the germline V gene, CDR1 and CDR2 are MNHNS and SASEGT. V was cut back by 5 bases and J by 6 bases, leaving a gap of 11 bases between them. From the cysteine up to the phenylalanine, the CDR3 has a length of 13 residues. Only the CDR3 portion is preserved as DNA: 39 bases, with reading frame beginning at the first base.

Comment on this clonotype: Its antigen is not yet known. There are no base qualities to consult, and no much larger clone falls within one base.

Findings and caveats that apply to the study as a whole: The ex vivo response was dominated by HLA-C-restricted CMV-specific TCR beta clonotypes, which also provided the single most frequent clonotype in two of eight donors. In both this cohort and an independent 352-donor cohort, the cumulative frequency of public TCR beta family members distinguished carriers of CMV infection plus the relevant HLA type.

The chain is made from TRBV6-1 and TRBJ1-5; TRBD1 might be the D gene, on 5 matching bases. Sequenced material: cultured PBMCs, taken from culture after CMV antigen stimulation. This clonotype was obtained from a human donor in good health (CMV status not recorded). Some clones in this sample may be carry-over from other donors' samples. The CDR3 in this case is CASSRGNGQPQHF. At the DNA level, the sequence is TGTGCCAGCAGTCGGGGGAACGGTCAGCCCCAGCATTTT.